This T cell receptor beta chain originates from a study of blood T cell repertoires in COVID-19. In the study overall: From T cells, B-cell-depleted T cells, or PBMCs came the material, which was cDNA or gDNA.

In the authors' methods: Amplification of reference gene primers provided the estimated nucleated cell counts. Clones were read by immunoSEQ multiplex PCR, and TCRdb kept only the in-frame ones, dropping some. That table supplies the V and J calls and clone size; D and trimming were determined from the DNA. Here the sample spans roughly 320,000 clones, approximately 90% being singletons. V lost 6 bases and J lost 3, with 15 bases in between. CDR3 size: 15 residues. Germline assignment: CDR1 LNHDA and CDR2 SQIVND (reference sequence). This chain uses TRBV19 with TRBJ2-1, with a tentative D call TRBD2 (5 bases). The specimen was peripheral blood. The clonotype originates from a woman between 50 and 59 years old with COVID-19, enrolled during active disease. DNA of the CDR3: TGTGCCAGTAGCGCGGGTAGGTCATTCTACAATGAGCAGTTCTTC. Amino acid sequence: CASSAGRSFYNEQFF. The full variable domain, with the rest looked up from reference TRBV19 and TRBJ2-1, is DGGITQSPKYLFRKEGQNVTLSCEQNLNHDAMYWYRQDPGQGLRLIYYSQIVNDFQKGDIAEGYSVSREKKESFPLTVTSAQKNPTAFYLCASSAGRSFYNEQFFGPGTRLTVL.